This paragraph covers one T cell receptor beta chain sequence. It has no known antigen specificity. Base qualities were left out, and no much larger clone turns up one base away. The collaborating institutions used their own protocols to collect whole blood in K2EDTA tubes. For TCRbeta analysis, collaborators shipped samples in one of three forms: frozen whole blood, isolated PBMCs, or DNA extracted from either of those sample types. The sample originates from a study of blood T cell repertoires in COVID-19 (dated by TCRdb to the early 2020s). Notes on the research overall: Collaborator samples came from the United States, Italy and Spain and covered acute and convalescent phases of COVID-19. The material from the prospective study consisted of cDNA or gDNA derived from T cells, B-cell-depleted T cells, or PBMCs. Deeply sampled blood TCRbeta repertoires from subjects exposed to, actively infected with, or recovered from COVID-19 were included in the dataset. A freely available public database, intended as a resource for researchers studying the immune response to SARS-CoV-2, is where the repertoires were released. The samples were drawn from two sources: the first 160 participants of the ongoing ImmuneRACE study, and approximately 1,300 subjects contributed by 6 global collaborators. The sample metadata nearly always contained a de-identified subject ID, COVID-19 status, age in years and sex. Where available, HLA class I and class II types were taken from metadata supplied by the sample provider and were not determined by assay-based typing. Overall results and qualifications from the work: How much clinical and demographic metadata was included differed by source and by participant, and the metadata was provided uncurated.

Via the germline V gene (reference sequence), CDR1 is LNHDA and CDR2 SQIVND. The CDR3 runs 16 amino acids, cysteine and phenylalanine included. CDR3 DNA is the only sequence kept; it has 48 bases, read in frame from the first base. The V end gives up 5 bases and the J end 2 bases, leaving 7 bases in the junction not matched to a gene. The immunoSEQ Assay, a bias-controlled multiplex PCR, was used to amplify TCRbeta CDR3 regions from genomic DNA. The authors' analysis ran thus. The number of nucleated cells in each sample was estimated from the amplification of reference gene primers within the assay. To quantify the absolute abundance of each unique TCRbeta CDR3 rearrangement, sequence reads were collapsed and filtered. Productive Simpson clonality was computed per sample as the square root of Simpson's diversity index over productive rearrangements. TCRdb limited this immuneACCESS table to in-frame rearrangements with V and J called. A share of clones is missing; checked studies link under half to unresolved V genes, and the rest is unexplained. D and trimming were read from the DNA, whereas the V and J calls and clone size are those reported in that table. This sample is represented by fewer than 300,000 clones; 83% of them were singletons. The ten largest make up 5.7% of the sample.

Material: peripheral blood. The receptor was derived from an elderly man with acute or convalescent COVID-19. The V and J genes are TRBV19 and TRBJ1-5; TRBD1 fits 9 bases in the junction. The CDR3 corresponds to CASSLQGAGGNQPQHF. The DNA sequence reads TGTGCCAGTAGTTTACAGGGGGCCGGGGGCAATCAGCCCCAGCATTTT.